A single sample is the source of the 5 T cell receptor beta chains below, sequenced in a study of blood T cell repertoires in COVID-19 (TCRdb year 2020). Libraries were made using the immunoSEQ multiplex PCR assay. TCRdb carries this immuneACCESS record with in-frame sequences only. Its versions omit some clonotypes, under half of them owing to an unresolved V gene in the studies checked, with the rest unexplained. This sample has some 95,000 clones in its table, and around 80% of those were observed once. Roughly 6.6% of the sample comes from the top ten. Sequencing input: peripheral blood. The receptor set was obtained from a man aged 65 to 79 with acute or convalescent COVID-19.

This sequence joins TRBV5-1 and TRBJ1-1, with 8 bases matching TRBD1. CDR1 and CDR2 from the germline V gene are SGHRS and YFSETQ. The CDR3 length is 14 residues. J gave up 4 bases and V 5 bases, and 7 bases lay outside the gene matches. The CDR3 region is CASRPWTGSTEAFF. CDR3 DNA: TGCGCCAGCAGGCCTTGGACAGGGTCCACTGAAGCTTTCTTT.

The V and J genes are TRBV10-3 and TRBJ1-1; maybe TRBD1 (6 bases). In germline, CDR1 is ENHRY, CDR2 SYGVKD. The CDR3 is 14 residues long. Between the trimmed V and J ends, which lost 2 bases and 3 bases, there was a span of 10 bases. The CDR3 bases are TGTGCCATCAGTGAGCAGGGGAGCGACACTGAAGCTTTCTTT. Protein: CAISEQGSDTEAFF.

V gene TRBV5-1 combines with J gene TRBJ2-7; a weak D match, TRBD1 (5 bases). V lost 0 bases to trimming and J lost 2 bases, with 9 bases between them. Germline lookup yields CDR1 SGHRS and CDR2 YFSETQ. The CDR3 is 14 amino acids. As DNA, the CDR3 is TGCGCCAGCAGCTTGGTCGACAGAACCTACGAGCAGTACTTC. Amino acid sequence: CASSLVDRTYEQYF.

In its sample, this clone was seen once. V and J are TRBV6-5 and TRBJ1-1; no definite D call. The length of the CDR3 is 13 residues. Germline loops: CDR1 MNHEY, CDR2 SVGAGI. V gave up 2 bases and J gave up 2 bases, with 6 bases separating them. The CDR3 nucleotides are TGTGCCAGCAGTTACCTGGCTAACACTGAAGCTTTCTTT. Its protein product is CASSYLANTEAFF.

The chain has TRBV10-1 and TRBJ2-6; tentatively, D is TRBD2 (5 bases). Germline V gives CDR1 WNHNN, CDR2 SYGVQD (reference sequence). This CDR3 comprises 16 residues. V was trimmed by 4 bases and J by 0 bases, leaving 10 bases between them. The CDR3 coding sequence is TGCGCCAGCAGTGGCACCGGGAACTCTGGGGCCAACGTCCTGACTTTC. Translation: CASSGTGNSGANVLTF.